This entry concerns a single T cell receptor (beta chain). Its antigen is not identified. This entry is derived from a study of T cell responses to AZD1222 COVID-19 vaccine. Study-wide points: A mostly white British donor set with more females was recruited, and clonal diversity was possibly underestimated. Without day 14 samples, only post-peak T cell repertoires were studied. Dominant CD4 TCR responses targeted spike regions 160-218 and 743-854. Seropositive status at baseline applied to only a handful of AZD1222 recipients.

V shed 1 base, J shed 5 bases, and the junction held 10 bases outside the gene matches. CDR3 length equals 17 residues. Germline values: CDR1 SGHTA, CDR2 FQGNSA. The assay was immunoSEQ multiplex PCR, and TCRdb's table has in-frame clones only and misses some. The sample holds roughly 180,000 clones, 90% seen once. The specimen comprised peripheral blood, sampled on day 0 of AZD1222 vaccination. The chain recombines TRBV7-2 with TRBJ2-5; TRBD2 aligns across 10 bases. The source is an adult in good health. CDR3 bases: TGTGCCAGCAGCTTAGTGAGCGGGGGGGCCATAGGGGAGACCCAGTACTTC. Its protein product is CASSLVSGGAIGETQYF.